This T cell receptor beta chain was captured in a study of T cells in Graves' hyperthyroidism and ophthalmopathy. Study-wide findings and caveats: A model of 13 V-J pairs discriminated ophthalmopathy from stable hyperthyroidism.

The CDR3 spans 19 residues. Germline assignment: CDR1 LGHNA and CDR2 YNFKEQ. Between the trimmed V and J ends, which lost 1 base and 4 bases, there was a span of 25 bases. The sample holds many counts of this clonotype. What it binds is unknown. The investigators amplified TCR beta CDR3 regions from RNA transcripts. During a first-round RT-PCR of the TCR CDR3, the HTBI primer set was used. A single record per CDR3 protein comes from TCRdb applying MiXCR to the multiplex PCR reads. The repertoire includes about 620,000 distinct CDR3 sequences, 15% to 20% of them detected once, and around 4% sits in the top ten. Patients aged 18 to 65 had newly diagnosed hyperthyroidism of under 2 months' duration.

V and J are TRBV4-2 and TRBJ2-5; D perhaps matches TRBD2 (5 bases). Material: blood. This clonotype originated in a woman aged 25 to 39 with Graves' hyperthyroidism. The CDR3 loop reads CASSQARNTTSEGRETQYF. Here the CDR3 DNA reads TGTGCCAGCAGCCAAGCGCGAAACACCACTAGTGAGGGTCGAGAGACCCAGTACTTC.